The rows below give T cell receptor beta chains drawn from one sample of a study of blood T cell repertoires in COVID-19. TCRdb's table, derived via immunoSEQ multiplex PCR, lists solely in-frame clones and lacks some. The sample lists roughly 33,000 clones; around 85% were seen once. The sequenced sample was peripheral blood. These receptors all come from a human donor with acute or convalescent COVID-19. The donor label of this sample is uncertain. Each CDR3 is given with its conserved first and last residue. D genes are given only for firm matches. Only part of the rows carry a size: once, few, many, or a class if the clone is expanded.

cdr3_aa cdr3_nt j_call d_call clone_size v_call
CASSLSGSVSYEQYF TGTGCCAGCAGCTTATCGGGTTCAGTCTCCTACGAGCAGTACTTC TRBJ2-7 - few TRBV7-2
CASKLTGLAANTDTQYF TGTGCCAGCAAACTCACCGGACTAGCGGCGAACACAGATACGCAGTATTTT TRBJ2-3 TRBD2 - TRBV28
CASSMGLNQPQHF TGTGCCAGTAGTATGGGCCTAAATCAGCCCCAGCATTTT TRBJ1-5 - - TRBV19
CASSPSTSGSRETQYF TGTGCCAGCAGCCCCAGTACCTCGGGGAGTAGGGAGACCCAGTACTTC TRBJ2-5 - once TRBV7-6
CASSEYPGNRGRNSPLHF TGTGCCAGCAGCGAATACCCCGGAAACAGGGGGCGAAATTCACCCCTCCACTTT TRBJ1-6 TRBD1 once TRBV3-1/TRBV3-2
CASGLVKILGGSPSGANVLTF TGTGCTAGTGGTTTGGTAAAAATATTAGGGGGCTCACCCTCTGGGGCCAACGTCCTGACTTTC TRBJ2-6 TRBD1 - TRBV12-5
CASSLAGGPRETQYF TGTGCCAGCAGCCTAGCGGGGGGGCCACGAGAGACCCAGTACTTC TRBJ2-5 TRBD2 - TRBV3-1/TRBV3-2
CASSYSGQGNNEQFF TGTGCCAGCAGTTACTCGGGACAGGGTAACAATGAGCAGTTCTTC TRBJ2-1 TRBD1 - TRBV6-5
CASSQGLGQGSNEQFF TGTGCCAGCAGCCAAGGTCTGGGACAGGGGTCCAATGAGCAGTTCTTC TRBJ2-1 TRBD1 - TRBV3-1/TRBV3-2
CASSSRTAPGLAVYGYTF TGCGCCAGCAGCTCCAGGACGGCTCCAGGGCTGGCGGTCTATGGCTACACCTTC TRBJ1-2 - - TRBV5-1
CASSPDLGLRFF TGTGCCAGCAGTCCCGACTTGGGTCTGCGGTTCTTC TRBJ2-1 - - TRBV27
CASSKEQGPASRANVLTF TGTGCCAGCAGTAAGGAGCAGGGGCCCGCTTCGAGAGCCAACGTCCTGACTTTC TRBJ2-6 - - TRBV27
CASSQGATNEKLFF TGTGCCAGCAGCCAGGGGGCGACTAATGAAAAACTGTTTTTT TRBJ1-4 TRBD1 once TRBV7-2
CASSPSGSTRAEQYF TGTGCCAGCAGCCCGTCTGGATCGACACGTGCCGAGCAGTACTTC TRBJ2-7 - - TRBV7-9
CASIIITGAFF TGTGCCAGCATCATAATTACGGGAGCTTTCTTT TRBJ1-1 - - TRBV7-9
CASRGQGGGNQPQHF TGTGCCAGCAGGGGACAGGGTGGGGGCAATCAGCCCCAGCATTTT TRBJ1-5 TRBD1 - TRBV6-5
CASSSGWGAGGTDTQYF TGTGCCAGCAGCTCCGGGTGGGGAGCGGGGGGCACAGATACGCAGTATTTT TRBJ2-3 TRBD2 - TRBV9